These T cell receptor beta chains were read from a single sample in a study of brain T cells in children with intractable seizures. Data came from immunoSEQ multiplex PCR; TCRdb stores just in-frame clones and leaves some out. The table lists 340,000 or so clones, over 85% of them singletons. Material: peripheral blood, obtained about 5 months after surgery. All receptors come from a boy under two years old with tuberous sclerosis and intractable seizures. The CDR3 runs from the conserved cysteine through the conserved F or W. D genes are given only for firm matches. Not every row has a clone size; where given, it reads once, few, many or a size class.

NA	TRBV13	NA	TRBJ2-3	CASSFSLVASGTQYF	TGTGCCAGCAGCTTTAGTCTCGTAGCGAGCGGTACGCAGTATTTT
NA	TRBV30	TRBD1	TRBJ1-2	CAWVRDRGFVGYTF	TGTGCCTGGGTCCGGGACAGGGGTTTCGTCGGCTACACCTTC
NA	TRBV24-1	NA	TRBJ1-5	CATSGDGNQPQHF	TGTGCCACCAGTGGAGATGGAAATCAGCCCCAGCATTTT
once	TRBV19	NA	TRBJ2-5	CASSIDRRGETQYF	TGTGCCAGTAGTATAGATCGGAGGGGGGAGACCCAGTACTTC
NA	TRBV6-5	NA	TRBJ2-7	CASSKQGREQYF	TGTGCCAGCAGTAAGCAGGGTCGCGAGCAGTACTTC
NA	TRBV29-1	NA	TRBJ1-1	CSVSLRGRPEAFF	TGCAGCGTTTCCCTCCGGGGGAGACCAGAAGCTTTCTTT
few	TRBV7-2	TRBD2	TRBJ2-2	CASSARLALNTGELFF	TGTGCCAGCAGCGCAAGACTAGCCCTAAACACCGGGGAGCTGTTTTTT
NA	TRBV14	NA	TRBJ2-3	CASSQEVANTDTQYF	TGTGCCAGCAGCCAAGAAGTTGCCAACACAGATACGCAGTATTTT
once	TRBV10-3	TRBD1	TRBJ1-2	CAIRRYTGTGPRYGYTF	TGTGCCATCAGGCGATATACTGGGACAGGGCCTCGGTATGGCTACACCTTC
NA	TRBV9	NA	TRBJ1-1	CASSVEGVGTEAFF	TGTGCCAGCAGCGTAGAGGGGGTAGGCACTGAAGCTTTCTTT
NA	TRBV6-5	TRBD2	TRBJ2-5	CASSSPSGAQETQYF	TGTGCCAGCAGTTCCCCTAGCGGTGCCCAAGAGACCCAGTACTTC
NA	TRBV9	NA	TRBJ2-5	CASSVATKGAYQETQYF	TGTGCCAGCAGCGTAGCTACAAAGGGCGCCTACCAAGAGACCCAGTACTTC
NA	TRBV5-1	TRBD1	TRBJ1-4	CASSPEGTETNEKLFF	TGCGCCAGCAGCCCGGAAGGGACAGAGACAAATGAAAAACTGTTTTTT
once	TRBV30	TRBD2	TRBJ2-3	CAWNLKGLAGAGDTQYF	TGTGCCTGGAACCTCAAAGGACTAGCGGGAGCGGGAGATACGCAGTATTTT
few	TRBV3-1/TRBV3-2	NA	TRBJ1-4	CASSQEGRGKLFF	TGTGCCAGCAGCCAAGAAGGCAGGGGAAAATTGTTTTTT
NA	TRBV20-1	NA	TRBJ1-1	CSASRGVNTEAFF	TGCAGTGCTAGTAGGGGAGTGAACACTGAAGCTTTCTTT
NA	TRBV7-6	TRBD1	TRBJ2-1	CASSDGQGGEQFF	TGTGCCAGCAGCGACGGACAGGGAGGCGAGCAGTTCTTC
NA	TRBV4-1	NA	TRBJ2-1	CASSLPTSYNEQFF	TGCGCCAGCAGCCTCCCGACTAGTTACAATGAGCAGTTCTTC
once	TRBV4-1	NA	TRBJ2-7	CASSLASSYEQYF	TGCGCCAGCAGCTTAGCTAGCTCCTACGAGCAGTACTTC
NA	TRBV5-4	TRBD2	TRBJ2-7	CASSLGPLAAYEQYF	TGTGCCAGCAGCTTGGGCCCACTAGCGGCCTACGAGCAGTACTTC
NA	TRBV2	NA	TRBJ1-5	CASSYRVFGQPQHF	TGTGCCAGCAGTTACAGGGTGTTTGGGCAGCCCCAGCATTTT
NA	TRBV4-1	NA	TRBJ2-7	CASSIRESSSYEQYF	TGCGCCAGCAGCATTCGAGAGAGCAGCTCCTACGAGCAGTACTTC
NA	TRBV9	NA	TRBJ1-1	CASSVAVGGEAEAFF	TGTGCCAGCAGCGTAGCGGTAGGGGGTGAAGCTGAAGCTTTCTTT
once	TRBV19	TRBD2	TRBJ2-7	CASSYVGTTYEQYF	TGTGCCAGTAGTTATGTGGGGACTACCTACGAGCAGTACTTC
once	TRBV7-2	NA	TRBJ2-5	CASSPPGKQETQYF	TGTGCCAGCAGCCCCCCGGGAAAACAAGAGACCCAGTACTTC
NA	TRBV6-5	NA	TRBJ1-2	CASRFSRGRGYGYTF	TGTGCCAGCAGATTTTCCCGTGGCAGGGGCTATGGCTACACCTTC
NA	TRBV9	NA	TRBJ2-7	CASSAGGSGSYEQYF	TGTGCCAGCAGCGCCGGAGGGTCTGGGTCCTACGAGCAGTACTTC
NA	TRBV5-1	TRBD1	TRBJ1-1	CASNPGQGRTEAFF	TGCGCCAGCAACCCGGGACAGGGTAGGACTGAAGCTTTCTTT
NA	TRBV28	TRBD1	TRBJ2-7	CASNPGTAIYEQYF	TGTGCCAGCAACCCCGGGACAGCAATTTACGAGCAGTACTTC
NA	TRBV6-1	NA	TRBJ2-1	CASSELEGSYNEQFF	TGTGCCAGCAGTGAGCTGGAGGGGTCCTACAATGAGCAGTTCTTC
NA	TRBV6-5	TRBD2	TRBJ2-3	CASRRTSGTDTQYF	TGTGCCAGCAGGAGGACTAGCGGCACAGATACGCAGTATTTT
NA	TRBV6-5	NA	TRBJ1-2	CASSYSYSTGTYGYTF	TGTGCCAGCAGTTACTCCTACAGCACTGGGACCTATGGCTACACCTTC
NA	TRBV3-1/TRBV3-2	NA	TRBJ2-1	CASSQEWSVGEQFF	TGTGCCAGCAGCCAAGAATGGTCGGTTGGTGAGCAGTTCTTC
NA	TRBV3-1/TRBV3-2	NA	TRBJ1-4	CASSQVSGTNEKLFF	TGTGCCAGCAGCCAAGTCTCCGGGACTAATGAAAAACTGTTTTTT
NA	TRBV5-1	NA	TRBJ1-6	CASSVASDYNSPLHF	TGCGCCAGCAGCGTCGCCAGCGACTATAATTCACCCCTCCACTTT
NA	TRBV7-8	TRBD2	TRBJ2-1	CASSKPGGPYNEQFF	TGTGCCAGCAGCAAGCCGGGAGGGCCCTACAATGAGCAGTTCTTC
once	TRBV7-2	TRBD2	TRBJ2-2	CASSLVGGSGGPPGELFF	TGTGCCAGCAGCTTAGTAGGGGGTAGCGGGGGTCCCCCCGGGGAGCTGTTTTTT
NA	TRBV7-2	NA	TRBJ1-3	CASSLDVYGLTGNTIYF	TGTGCCAGCAGCTTAGATGTGTATGGTCTTACTGGAAACACCATATATTTT
NA	TRBV12-3/TRBV12-4	NA	TRBJ2-5	CASSLFQQETQYF	TGTGCCAGCAGTTTATTCCAGCAAGAGACCCAGTACTTC
NA	TRBV18	TRBD2	TRBJ2-3	CASSPPGLAGSPDTQYF	TGTGCCAGCTCACCTCCGGGACTAGCGGGAAGCCCGGATACGCAGTATTTT
NA	TRBV2	TRBD2	TRBJ2-1	CASSEKRLAGDNEQFF	TGTGCCAGCAGTGAAAAGCGACTAGCGGGAGACAATGAGCAGTTCTTC
NA	TRBV2	TRBD1	TRBJ2-7	CASLLRDRGHEQYF	TGTGCCAGCCTGCTCCGGGACAGGGGCCACGAGCAGTACTTC
NA	TRBV12-5	NA	TRBJ2-4	CASGLVRSHGAKNIQYF	TGTGCTAGTGGTTTGGTACGGTCCCACGGAGCCAAAAACATTCAGTACTTC
NA	TRBV19	TRBD1	TRBJ2-1	CASSIRSGGPSSYNEQFF	TGTGCCAGTAGTATAAGGTCAGGGGGCCCGAGCTCCTACAATGAGCAGTTCTTC
NA	TRBV18	NA	TRBJ1-1	CASSPRLLDAQTEAFF	TGTGCCAGCTCACCTAGATTACTCGACGCCCAAACTGAAGCTTTCTTT
NA	TRBV19	TRBD1	TRBJ2-7	CASSIPGTGPYEQYF	TGTGCCAGTAGTATTCCTGGGACAGGGCCCTACGAGCAGTACTTC
NA	TRBV6-4	NA	TRBJ2-1	CASNAVNEQFF	TGTGCCAGCAACGCGGTGAATGAGCAGTTCTTC
NA	TRBV7-9	NA	TRBJ1-1	CASSLIAATEAFF	TGTGCCAGCAGCTTAATCGCCGCGACTGAAGCTTTCTTT
NA	TRBV4-1	NA	TRBJ1-6	CASSQEGGGYNSPLHF	TGCGCCAGCAGCCAAGAGGGCGGGGGGTATAATTCACCCCTCCACTTT
NA	TRBV5-1	TRBD1	TRBJ1-5	CASSFTGAGNQPQHF	TGCGCCAGCAGCTTTACAGGGGCCGGCAATCAGCCCCAGCATTTT
NA	TRBV29-1	TRBD1	TRBJ1-1	CSIRGWNTEAFF	TGCAGTATCAGGGGGTGGAACACTGAAGCTTTCTTT
NA	TRBV9	NA	TRBJ1-5	CASSVGDKNQPQHF	TGTGCCAGCAGCGTAGGGGACAAAAATCAGCCCCAGCATTTT
NA	TRBV7-7	TRBD1	TRBJ2-3	CASSPGTGSTDTQYF	TGTGCTAGCAGCCCCGGGACAGGTTCAACAGATACGCAGTATTTT
NA	TRBV27	NA	TRBJ1-1	CASSPRLNTEAFF	TGTGCCAGCAGTCCCAGATTGAACACTGAAGCTTTCTTT